The 23 T cell receptor beta chains in this list originate from one sample, sequenced in a study of OX40 agonist ivuxolimab in advanced cancers. Profiling relied on immunoSEQ multiplex PCR, and the TCRdb table lists in-frame clones only, not all of them. This table holds 90,000 to 130,000 clones, more than 85% found once. The input for sequencing was CD4+ or CD8+ T cells sorted from blood, taken in a trial of the OX40 agonist ivuxolimab. Every receptor here comes from an adult with an advanced solid tumor such as melanoma, head and neck, liver or kidney cancer.

V and J are TRBV6-5 and TRBJ1-1; D is possibly TRBD1 (5 bases). Germline CDR1 reads MNHEY; CDR2 reads SVGAGI. The V and J ends lost 8 bases and 4 bases respectively, with 11 bases between them. The CDR3 totals 12 residues. CDR3 nucleotides: TGTGCCAGCTTCATCGGGGGCACTGAAGCTTTCTTT. Translation gives CASFIGGTEAFF.

The rearrangement joins TRBV9 to TRBJ2-5, with 10 positions matching TRBD1. Germline assignment: CDR1 SGDLS and CDR2 YYNGEE. The CDR3 loop spans 17 amino acids. The V segment lost 5 bases and the J segment 5 bases; nucleotides outside the gene matches: 15. The CDR3 sequence is CASSSNRATGGAETQYF. The CDR3, as DNA: TGTGCCAGCAGTTCCAACAGGGCGACAGGGGGCGCGGAGACCCAGTACTTC.

This chain links TRBV10-3 with TRBJ2-3; D is undetermined. The CDR3 is made up of 14 amino acids. Germline V gene data show CDR1 as ENHRY and CDR2 as SYGVKD. V shed 11 bases and J shed 2 bases, with 17 bases lying between them. CDR3 DNA sequence: TGTGCCGCCAAAGGGATCACACACACAGATACGCAGTATTTT. Its protein product is CAAKGITHTDTQYF.

This clone was seen once. The CDR3 bases are TGTGCCAGCTCACCAGCCGCGGGAGCCCAGGACGAGCAGTTCTTC. This sequence encodes CASSPAAGAQDEQFF. The chain employs TRBV18 and TRBJ2-1; TRBD2 aligns across 7 bases. This CDR3 spans 15 amino acids. The junction had 11 bases not matched to a gene; V was cut back by 2 bases and J by 10 bases. The germline V gene encodes CDR1 KGHSH and CDR2 LQKENI.

For the CDR3, the DNA is TGTGCCTGGAGTGTAGGGGGGGGCGTGCTAAAAGCTTTCTTT. Amino acid sequence: CAWSVGGGVLKAFF. This chain uses TRBV30 with TRBJ1-1; weak D call: TRBD1 (6 bases). The CDR3 sequence is 14 residues long. The V end lost 0 bases, the J end lost 9 bases, and 17 bases lay between the germline ends. Per the germline V gene, CDR1 is GTSNPN and CDR2 is SVGIG (reference sequence).

This clone was recorded only once. The chain uses TRBV5-1 and TRBJ1-1; 8 bases match TRBD1. The CDR3 spans 15 residues. V lost 5 bases and J lost 3; bases outside the gene matches: 9. Germline assignment: CDR1 SGHRS and CDR2 YFSETQ. This chain's CDR3 is CASRRAGGSDTEAFF. DNA of the CDR3: TGCGCCAGCAGGCGGGCAGGGGGCAGTGACACTGAAGCTTTCTTT.

The gene calls are TRBV27 and TRBJ1-1; TRBD1 matches 8 bases. Germline assignment: CDR1 MNHEY and CDR2 SMNVEV (reference sequence). With 0 bases clipped from V and 5 bases from J, the junction kept 5 bases outside the gene matches. The CDR3 runs to 15 residues. The CDR3 spells CASSLSTRTGTEAFF. The CDR3 nucleotides are TGTGCCAGCAGTTTATCGACTAGGACAGGGACTGAAGCTTTCTTT.

The chain couples TRBV19 to TRBJ1-1; 8 bases fit TRBD1. The length of the CDR3 is 15 residues. Germline CDR1 and CDR2: LNHDA and SQIVND (reference sequence). V lost 6 bases to trimming and J lost 1 base; unmatched junction nucleotides: 7. CDR3 region: CASRTGQGRNTEAFF. The CDR3 bases are TGTGCCAGTAGGACAGGACAGGGCAGGAACACTGAAGCTTTCTTT.

This chain links TRBV6-5 with TRBJ1-2; D is unclear. The CDR3 covers 13 residues. Germline values: CDR1 MNHEY, CDR2 SVGAGI. V lost 5 bases to trimming and J lost 0 bases, with 7 bases between them. In DNA, the CDR3 is TGTGCCAGCAGTACAGTTTCTAACTATGGCTACACCTTC. This translates into CASSTVSNYGYTF.

Notes on this clone: At one end, the junction sequence differs from germline, possibly due to a read error. As DNA, the CDR3 is TGTGCCAGCGGCTTTCCAGGGGGCAATAACTATGGCTACACCTTC. Its translation: CASGFPGGNNYGYTF. The chain joins TRBV5-4 to TRBJ1-2, with TRBD1 matching over 8 bases. The CDR3 is 15 amino acids. CDR1 and CDR2 from the germline V gene are SGHNT and YYREEE (reference sequence).

J is TRBJ2-3 and V is TRBV1; the table names TRBD2, a call not compared with the DNA. TRBV1 is a documented pseudogene. The CDR3 length is 15 residues. The CDR3 sequence: CTSSGLAGYPDTQYF. DNA of the CDR3: TGCACCAGCAGTGGACTAGCGGGATACCCAGATACGCAGTATTTT.

The chain combines TRBV6-5 with TRBJ1-2, with D unresolved. The CDR3 is made up of 14 amino acids. The V gene's germline CDR1 is MNHEY and CDR2 SVGAGI. V lost 0 bases to trimming and J lost 9 bases, with 14 bases between them. CDR3 amino acids: CASSYSRVYVSYTF. In nucleotides, the CDR3 is TGTGCCAGCAGTTACTCAAGGGTGTATGTGAGCTACACCTTC.

The chain recombines TRBV5-1 with TRBJ2-5; TRBD1 is a possible D gene (5 bases). V was cut by 7 bases and J by 1 base, with 11 bases left in between. The CDR3 is 13 residues long. CDR1 SGHRS and CDR2 YFSETQ come from the germline V gene. The CDR3 spells CASSDSFQETQYF. CDR3 sequence (DNA): TGCGCCAGCTCAGACAGCTTCCAAGAGACCCAGTACTTC.

This rearrangement joins TRBV10-1 to TRBJ2-7, with 9 bases aligning to TRBD1. CDR3 length equals 14 residues. With 0 bases clipped from V and 5 bases from J, the junction kept 2 bases outside the gene matches. Germline V gene lookup returns CDR1 WNHNN and CDR2 SYGVQD (reference sequence). The CDR3 spells CASSESRDRDEQYF. The DNA for the CDR3 is TGCGCCAGCAGTGAGTCTAGGGACAGGGACGAGCAGTACTTC.

V gene TRBV12-5 combines with J gene TRBJ2-1; 7 bases match TRBD2. The ends lost 8 bases at V and 6 bases at J; junction bases unmatched: 10. This CDR3 contains 14 residues. Germline lookup yields CDR1 LGHNT and CDR2 FRNRAP. The CDR3 region is CASTFGGGINEQFF. CDR3 DNA: TGTGCTAGTACATTCGGGGGAGGGATCAATGAGCAGTTCTTC. The full variable domain, rest sourced from reference TRBV12-5 and TRBJ2-1, is DARVTQTPRHKVTEMGQEVTMRCQPILGHNTVFWYRQTMMQGLELLAYFRNRAPLDDSGMPKDRFSAEMPDATLATLKIQPSEPRDSAVYFCASTFGGGINEQFFGPGTRLTVL.

This chain connects TRBV11-1 to TRBJ2-1, with TRBD1 matching over 8 bases. V lost 6 bases and J lost 0; bases outside the gene matches: 4. CDR1 is SGHAT, CDR2 FQDESV, per germline (reference sequence). This CDR3 region has 15 residues. CDR3 DNA sequence: TGTGCCAGCAGTTGGGGACAGGCCTCCTACAATGAGCAGTTCTTC. Its protein is CASSWGQASYNEQFF.

The chain uses TRBV29-1 and TRBJ2-5; 10 positions agree with TRBD2. The ends lost 6 bases at V and 2 bases at J; junction bases unmatched: 6. CDR1 and CDR2 (germline): SQVTM, ANQGSEA. The CDR3 has 14 amino acids. DNA of the CDR3: TGCAGCGTAGCGGGGGGGTCCCCACAAGAGACCCAGTACTTC. This encodes CSVAGGSPQETQYF.

This clone has only a few counts. The genes are TRBV5-4 and TRBJ2-7, with TRBD2 matching over 12 bases. V lost 4 bases, J lost 6 bases, and 11 bases stayed unmatched. CDR1 SGHNT and CDR2 YYREEE come from the germline V gene (reference sequence). CDR3 length: 16 residues. CDR3 DNA sequence: TGTGCCAGCAGCCTCCCCCAGACTAGCGGGAGAAGCGAGCAGTACTTC. This encodes CASSLPQTSGRSEQYF. Complete variable domain (other parts from reference TRBV5-4 and TRBJ2-7): ETGVTQSPTHLIKTRGQQVTLRCSSQSGHNTVSWYQQALGQGPQFIFQYYREEENGRGNFPPRFSGLQFPNYSSELNVNALELDDSALYLCASSLPQTSGRSEQYFGPGTRLTVT.

V usage is TRBV6-1 and J usage is TRBJ2-7, with a weak D call TRBD2 (7 bases). The germline V gene encodes CDR1 MNHNS and CDR2 SASEGT. V lost 6 bases and J 2 bases, leaving 14 bases between the germline ends. The CDR3 has 14 amino acids. CDR3 region: CASSRGAPTYEQYF. The DNA of the CDR3 is TGTGCCAGCAGCCGGGGGGCTCCCACCTACGAGCAGTACTTC.

This clone was observed a few times. This chain uses TRBV7-8 with TRBJ2-7; a possible D gene is TRBD2 (7 bases). This CDR3 comprises 15 residues. Germline V gene lookup returns CDR1 SGHVS and CDR2 FQNEAQ. Trimming removed 0 bases at V and 3 bases at J, with 12 bases between. CDR3 amino acids: CASSLAGGGLYEQYF. CDR3 nucleotides: TGTGCCAGCAGCTTAGCGGGAGGGGGTCTCTACGAGCAGTACTTC.

The chain employs TRBV5-1 and TRBJ2-1, with 7 bases fitting TRBD2. Germline lookup yields CDR1 SGHRS and CDR2 YFSETQ. J was trimmed by 0 bases and V by 0 bases; bases with no gene match: 6. The CDR3 loop spans 17 amino acids. This chain's CDR3 is CASSLVPTSDSYNEQFF. The CDR3 region has the DNA TGCGCCAGCAGCTTGGTTCCAACTAGCGACTCCTACAATGAGCAGTTCTTC.

The gene calls are TRBV4-2 and TRBJ2-3, with 11 bases matching TRBD2. The CDR3 contains 19 residues. Germline CDR1 is LGHNA and CDR2 is YNFKEQ. With 1 base clipped from V and 2 bases from J, the junction kept 11 bases outside the gene matches. Written as DNA, the CDR3 is TGTGCCAGCAGCCAAGGTAGCGGGAGGGCAGAGGGGCACACAGATACGCAGTATTTT. Protein: CASSQGSGRAEGHTDTQYF.

This chain connects TRBV27 to TRBJ1-1; perhaps TRBD1 as D (6 bases). The CDR3 totals 17 residues. Per the germline V gene, CDR1 is MNHEY and CDR2 is SMNVEV (reference sequence). Trimming pared 5 bases from V and 5 bases from J, leaving 24 bases between. The DNA for the CDR3 is TGTGCCAGCAGTACCAGGGGTAATGTCGTGTTTAAGACTGAAGCTTTCTTT. This encodes CASSTRGNVVFKTEAFF.